These 10 T cell receptor beta chains came from one sample sequenced in a study of T cell repertoires in cytomegalovirus infection (dated by TCRdb to the late 2010s). Their recognized antigens are unknown. For sequencing, an Illumina HiSeq 1500 was employed. Clones were called with MiXCR by TCRdb after fastp trimmed the public reads at Q25, and only in-frame beta chains were retained. Each entry is one CDR3 protein sequence, shown with its most common DNA and genes. The sample table shows around 81,000 distinct CDR3 sequences, and about 40% are seen once. The ten top clones hold just over 90% of the sample. The meaning of the sample's treatment or condition label: in vitro stimulation with specific CMV peptide epitopes to enrich CMV-specific T cells. The sample consisted of CD8+ T cells from cultured PBMCs, taken from culture after CMV antigen stimulation. The receptor set was obtained from a human donor in good health (CMV status not recorded). Some clones in this sample may be carry-over from other donors' samples.

The chain combines TRBV4-2 with TRBJ1-4; 7 nucleotides agree with TRBD1. The CDR3 is 17 amino acids. Germline V CDR1 and CDR2: LGHNA, YNFKEQ. Trimming removed 4 bases from V and 0 bases from J; junction bases left unmatched: 8. For the CDR3, the DNA is TGTGCCAGCAGCCCGAGGACAGGCGATACAACTAATGAAAAACTGTTTTTT. It yields the protein CASSPRTGDTTNEKLFF.

CDR3 in amino acids: CASSLATGEAFF. As DNA, the CDR3 is TGTGCCAGCAGCTTGGCCACAGGTGAAGCTTTCTTT. The V gene is TRBV5-6, the J gene TRBJ1-1, with D possibly TRBD1 on 5 matching bases. Germline CDR1 and CDR2: SGHDT and YYEEEE. Trimming removed 0 bases at V and 7 bases at J, with 7 bases between. The CDR3 has 12 residues.

This clonotype showed up just a few times. The J gene is TRBJ2-7, the V gene TRBV27, with TRBD2 as a possible D gene (5 bases). CDR1 and CDR2 (germline): MNHEY, SMNVEV (reference sequence). V was trimmed by 10 bases and J by 6 bases, leaving 13 bases between them. The CDR3 extends over 11 amino acids. The CDR3 reads CATQIGGEQYF. CDR3 DNA: TGTGCCACCCAGATAGGAGGCGAGCAGTACTTC.

The chain recombines TRBV2 with TRBJ2-7; 8 nucleotides line up with TRBD2. CDR3 length: 14 amino acids. Trimming at V came to 10 bases and at J to 5 bases, leaving 13 bases not matched to a gene. Germline V gene data show CDR1 as SNHLY and CDR2 as FYNNEI. In nucleotides, the CDR3 is TGTGCCACCCAGAGGATAGCGGGGTCGGACGAGCAGTACTTC. Translation gives CATQRIAGSDEQYF.

This clonotype was recorded a few times. This chain joins TRBV7-2 and TRBJ2-3, with a possible D match to TRBD1 (6 bases). The germline V gene encodes CDR1 SGHTA and CDR2 FQGNSA. Trimming took off 5 bases at V and 2 bases at J, with 8 bases between the two ends. The CDR3 is made up of 13 amino acids. In DNA form, the CDR3 reads TGTGCCAGCAGCGGGGACAACACAGATACGCAGTATTTT. Its translation: CASSGDNTDTQYF.

This clonotype was seen only a few times. The V call is TRBV2, the J call TRBJ2-1; 10 positions agree with TRBD1. V lost 3 bases, J lost 8 bases, and 13 bases stayed unmatched. Germline loops: CDR1 SNHLY, CDR2 FYNNEI. The CDR3 runs 17 residues. CDR3 DNA sequence: TGTGCCAGCAGTGACCCCAAGGACAGGGGGGAACCGGATGAGCAGTTCTTC. It encodes CASSDPKDRGEPDEQFF.

This chain uses TRBV28 with TRBJ2-3, with TRBD1 matching over 7 bases. J was trimmed by 5 bases and V by 2 bases; bases with no gene match: 10. The CDR3 spans 16 residues. Germline values: CDR1 MDHEN, CDR2 SYDVKM. CDR3 sequence reads: CASSLKGKGAKDTQYF. The CDR3 coding sequence is TGTGCCAGCAGTTTAAAGGGGAAGGGGGCGAAAGATACGCAGTATTTT.

This clonotype showed up just a few times. The chain recombines TRBV27 with TRBJ2-1, with D possibly called TRBD1 or TRBD2 (5 bases each). Trimming stripped 6 bases from V and 5 bases from J, with 11 bases between. This CDR3 is 13 amino acids long. Per the germline V gene, CDR1 is MNHEY and CDR2 is SMNVEV (reference sequence). The CDR3 here is CASSGTDDNEQFF. Here the CDR3 DNA reads TGTGCCAGCAGCGGGACGGACGACAATGAGCAGTTCTTC.

This clonotype has only a few counts. J is TRBJ2-1 and V is TRBV4-1; 12 nucleotides align to TRBD2. Trimming took 0 bases from V and 4 from J; bases not matched to a gene: 4. Germline lookup yields CDR1 MGHRA and CDR2 YSYEKL. There are 17 residues in the CDR3. The CDR3 DNA is TGCGCCAGCAGCCAAGACTGGACTAGCGGGGTGTACAATGAGCAGTTCTTC. As protein: CASSQDWTSGVYNEQFF.

The chain is built from TRBV3-1 and TRBJ1-1; D ambiguous. V lost 0 bases and J lost 1, with 15 bases in between. This CDR3 has 17 residues. From germline, CDR1 is LGHDT and CDR2 YNNKEL (reference sequence). The CDR3 protein is CASSQEGLAGKNTEAFF. CDR3 coding DNA: TGTGCCAGCAGCCAAGAAGGGTTGGCAGGAAAGAACACTGAAGCTTTCTTT.